The present TCR beta chain was sequenced within a study of human T cells and chemical hapten exposure. Study-wide background: Patch testing was performed with 0.01% DPC on the upper back, with reading at 6 days. The study traced per-sample TCR yield variation mainly to small differences in pooled library volumes. Study findings and constraints: TCRs exceeding a frequency of 1 in 1000 stayed unchanged under DPC sensitization.

In the case of this clonotype: Its antigen remains unidentified.

In TCRdb, the RACE reads were re-called with MiXCR into one record per CDR3 protein. The table includes about 82,000 distinct CDR3 sequences, 13% detected once. Germline V lookup: CDR1 SGHDN, CDR2 FVKESK. V was clipped by 5 bases and J by 4 bases; unmatched bases: 13. The length of the CDR3 is 17 residues. The time point: patch test 3, about 24 weeks after DPC sensitization. Treatment denoted: therapeutic diphenylcyclopropenone sensitization with weekly scalp DPC. Sequencing was performed on whole blood, taken in connection with sensitization to the hapten diphenylcyclopropenone (DPC). This clonotype was sampled from a woman between 50 and 59 years old with alopecia areata. Some clones in this sample may be carry-over from other donors' samples. The V gene is TRBV14, the J gene TRBJ2-1; TRBD2 agrees at 8 bases. In DNA form, the CDR3 reads TGTGCCAGCAGCAAAATACTAGCGGCACTTTCTTACAATGAGCAGTTCTTC. Protein: CASSKILAALSYNEQFF.